The entry below gives a single T cell receptor beta chain sequence along with its context. The antigen it binds to is not known. No base quality information exists; no much larger clone differs at one position. The data were obtained in a study of preoperative IRX-2 immunotherapy in early breast cancer (dated by TCRdb to between 2018 and 2021). Library method: the immunoSEQ multiplex PCR assay. TCRdb obtained this table from immuneACCESS and retained in-frame rearrangements with V and J assigned. These tables miss some clones; where compared with another copy, unresolved V genes account for less than half of the shortfall, and the remainder is unexplained. Recorded for this sample are about 19,000 clones; 70% to 90% of them occurred a single time. Of the sample, over 1% is held by the ten largest clones. Reading the label with the study, this specimen's treatment or condition is: preoperative locoregional IRX-2 cytokine immunotherapy. The samples were obtained from a phase Ib study that tested preoperative, locoregional IRX-2 cytokine immunotherapy designed to prime immune responses. Donors were patients with early-stage breast cancer who received IRX-2 before surgery.

The germline V gene (reference sequence) supplies CDR1 LNHDA and CDR2 SQIVND. At the junction V is shortened by 6 bases and J by 2 bases, with 4 bases in between. From its cysteine to its phenylalanine, the CDR3 spans 11 amino acids. Only the CDR3 part of the read is kept: 33 bases, read in frame from the first base. The receptor's source is a human donor with breast cancer. The chain couples TRBV19 to TRBJ2-5, with the D gene call left open. Sequences were derived from lymph node tissue, sampled after IRX-2 immunotherapy. The CDR3 amino acid sequence is: CASREQETQYF. At the DNA level, the sequence is TGTGCCAGTAGGGAACAAGAGACCCAGTACTTC.